Sequencing of this T cell receptor (beta chain) was carried out in a study of identical twins. Template switching introduced a universal primer site, and the cDNA bore unique molecular identifiers. TCRdb used MiXCR to reprocess the 5' RACE reads, holding one entry per CDR3 protein. The table shows roughly 770,000 distinct CDR3 sequences, with roughly 18% occurring only once. These data were also filed under a second study, of T cells expressing NK-cell markers. From that report: Seropositivity for HCMV was found in seven of the eight sequenced donors, with one seronegative.

The sequenced sample consisted of PBMCs. The receptor was isolated from a woman aged 18-29 years in good health.

This CDR3 is CSAREDSGRSYEQYF. DNA of the CDR3: TGCAGTGCTAGAGAGGACTCAGGGCGCTCCTACGAGCAGTACTTC. The genes are TRBV20-1 and TRBJ2-7; either TRBD1 or TRBD2 may supply D (5 bases each). V was pared by 0 bases and J by 0 bases, with 12 bases between. This CDR3 region has 15 residues. Germline V gives CDR1 DFQATT, CDR2 SNEGSKA (reference sequence).